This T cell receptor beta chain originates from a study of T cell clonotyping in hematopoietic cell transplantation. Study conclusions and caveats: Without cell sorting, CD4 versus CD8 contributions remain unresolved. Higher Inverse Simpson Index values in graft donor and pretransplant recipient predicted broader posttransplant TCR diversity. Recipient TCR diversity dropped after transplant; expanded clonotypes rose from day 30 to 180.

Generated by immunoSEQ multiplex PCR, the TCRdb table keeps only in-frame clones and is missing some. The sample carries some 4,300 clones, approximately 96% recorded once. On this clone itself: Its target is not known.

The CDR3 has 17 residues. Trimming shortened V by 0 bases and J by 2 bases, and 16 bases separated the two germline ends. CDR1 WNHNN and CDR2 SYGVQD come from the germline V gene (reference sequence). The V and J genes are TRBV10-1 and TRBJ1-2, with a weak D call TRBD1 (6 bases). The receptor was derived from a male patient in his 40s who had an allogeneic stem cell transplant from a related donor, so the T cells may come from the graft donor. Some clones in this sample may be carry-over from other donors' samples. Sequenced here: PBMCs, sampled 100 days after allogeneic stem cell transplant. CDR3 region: CASSESKGGTANYGYTF. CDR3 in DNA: TGCGCCAGCAGTGAGTCTAAGGGGGGGACGGCCAACTATGGCTACACCTTC.